Given below is one TCR beta chain in context. Antigen: not known. The V gene's germline CDR1 is MGHRA and CDR2 YSYEKL. The CDR3 runs 14 residues. The trim removed 6 bases at V and 8 bases at J, leaving 9 bases unmatched. Having been cultured for around ten days, the cells underwent CD4+ T cell isolation. The study found no prior SARS-CoV-2 infection in the vaccine recipients, who tested negative for nucleocapsid antibodies. On days 3 and 7, fresh IL-2 medium replaced half the medium. The sample is drawn from a study of vaccination effects on CD4 cells after COVID-19. Libraries were prepared by immunoSEQ multiplex PCR; TCRdb keeps only in-frame clonotypes and omits some of them. The sample lists fewer than 35,000 clones; roughly 70% were seen once.

This sequence was found in a human donor who received a COVID-19 vaccine. The V and J genes are TRBV4-1 and TRBJ2-4; 8 bases are shared with TRBD1. This sample comprised CD4+ T cells from PBMCs cultured without peptide, obtained before COVID-19 vaccination. CDR3 protein: CASRSQGARDIQYF. DNA for the CDR3: TGCGCCAGCAGAAGCCAGGGGGCTAGGGACATTCAGTACTTC.